One sample yielded the 8 T cell receptor beta chains listed below, sequenced in a study of human T cells and chemical hapten exposure. TCRdb itself ran the RACE reads through MiXCR, one entry per CDR3 protein. The sample consists of roughly 250,000 distinct CDR3 sequences, about 9% of them appearing once. Stated time point: pre-sensitization, week 0. Described treatment: therapeutic diphenylcyclopropenone sensitization with weekly scalp DPC. This specimen consisted of whole blood, obtained in connection with sensitization to the hapten diphenylcyclopropenone (DPC). These TCRs come from a woman aged 40 to 50 with alopecia areata. Some clones in this sample may be carry-over from other donors' samples.

This clonotype was counted only a few times. The chain carries TRBV28 and TRBJ2-7; D possibly corresponds to TRBD2 (6 bases). The germline V gene encodes CDR1 MDHEN and CDR2 SYDVKM. The V and J ends lost 5 bases and 0 bases respectively, with 14 bases between them. CDR3 length equals 15 residues. The CDR3 DNA sequence: TGTGCCAGCAGTCACGGCCTAGCGAGCTCCTACGAGCAGTACTTC. Translated: CASSHGLASSYEQYF.

DNA for the CDR3: TGTGCCAGCTCACAAAGGGGACATGGAATGGGGTACTTC. Its translation is CASSQRGHGMGYF. V is TRBV18 and J is TRBJ2-7, with D perhaps matching TRBD1 (6 bases). CDR1 is KGHSH and CDR2 is LQKENI in the germline V gene. This CDR3 has 13 amino acids. Trimming took 4 bases from V and 12 from J, leaving 19 bases between them.

This chain joins TRBV12-3 or TRBV12-4 and TRBJ1-3; TRBD1 agrees at 7 bases. CDR3 length: 14 amino acids. Trimming removed 4 bases from V and 1 base from J; junction bases left unmatched: 1. CDR3: CASSYRGSGNTIYF. The CDR3 DNA is TGTGCCAGCAGTTACAGGGGTTCTGGAAACACCATATATTTT.

The chain has TRBV6-2 or TRBV6-3 and TRBJ2-7; D unclear. The V end was cut by 10 bases, the J end by 2 bases, with 15 bases between. Germline values: CDR1 MNHEY, CDR2 SVGEGT. This CDR3 has 13 residues. The chain's CDR3 is CATESSLAYEQYF. The CDR3 DNA reads TGTGCCACCGAGAGCAGCCTTGCCTACGAGCAGTACTTC.

This clonotype occurred many times. This chain links TRBV5-1 with TRBJ2-1; unclear D gene. The CDR3 is made up of 13 amino acids. Between the trimmed V and J ends, which lost 6 bases and 5 bases, there was a span of 12 bases. Germline CDR1 and CDR2: SGHRS and YFSETQ. The CDR3 DNA follows: TGCGCCAGCACGTCTGGGCTCGACAATGAGCAGTTCTTC. Encoded protein: CASTSGLDNEQFF.

The chain employs TRBV12-3 or TRBV12-4 and TRBJ1-2; perhaps TRBD1 as D (6 bases). Trimming left V 6 bases short and J 6 bases short, with 20 bases between. The CDR3 length is 15 residues. The CDR3 protein is CASSSREQGSDGYTF. The CDR3 DNA reads TGTGCCAGCAGCTCTAGGGAACAGGGTAGCGATGGCTACACCTTC.

This clonotype was detected a few times. This chain connects TRBV12-3 or TRBV12-4 to TRBJ1-5, with D perhaps matching TRBD1 (5 bases). This CDR3 spans 14 amino acids. The V end was cut by 3 bases, the J end by 2 bases, with 8 bases between. The CDR3 spells CASSFRGGNQPQHF. The CDR3 DNA is TGTGCCAGCAGTTTTCGGGGGGGCAATCAGCCCCAGCATTTT.

The gene calls are TRBV2 and TRBJ2-7; D possibly corresponds to TRBD1 (5 bases). The CDR3 runs 13 residues. V shed 7 bases and J shed 2 bases, with 12 bases lying between them. The germline CDR1 and CDR2 sequences are SNHLY and FYNNEI. The CDR3 is CASIRRAPYEQYF. CDR3 DNA: TGTGCCAGCATCCGCAGGGCGCCCTACGAGCAGTACTTC.